This T cell receptor beta chain was found in a study of blood T cell repertoires in COVID-19. Across the study: The United States, Italy and Spain were the sources of the acute and convalescent COVID-19 samples.

TCRdb keeps only in-frame clones here, not all; method: immunoSEQ multiplex PCR. The profile covers fewer than 30,000 clones, with 89% appearing a single time and approximately 19% taken by the ten largest. The sample holds one count of this clone. CDR3 length equals 16 residues. Germline V gene data show CDR1 as MNHEY and CDR2 as SVGEGT. J lost 4 bases, V lost 6 bases, and 8 bases had no gene match. This TCR was recovered from a human donor in a cohort sampled during active COVID-19. This sequence joins TRBV6-2 or TRBV6-3 and TRBJ2-5; 13 nucleotides match TRBD2. Sequenced sample: peripheral blood. DNA for the CDR3: TGTGCCAGCAGCCTCCTTAGACTAGCGGGGGGAGAGACCCAGTACTTC. Translation: CASSLLRLAGGETQYF.